This T cell receptor beta chain emerged from a study of early T cells in non-severe SARS-CoV-2 infection. In this sample, this clonotype turned up many times. The CDR3 extends over 12 amino acids. Germline CDR1 MNHEY, CDR2 SVGAGI. Trimming left V 2 bases short and J 4 bases short, with 5 bases between. In the library, individual cDNA molecules carried attached unique molecular identifiers. TCRdb processed the 5' RACE reads anew with MiXCR; each CDR3 protein has one entry. The table has fewer than 60,000 distinct CDR3 sequences, roughly 11% seen once; the top ten hold roughly 13%. Sequencing input: whole blood. The chain carries TRBV6-5 and TRBJ1-2; D call uncertain. The clonotype comes from an adult who was a healthcare worker with PCR-confirmed SARS-CoV-2 infection or an uninfected control (not recorded which). The CDR3 spells CASSYGPYGYTF. Here the CDR3 DNA reads TGTGCCAGCAGTTACGGGCCCTATGGCTACACCTTC.